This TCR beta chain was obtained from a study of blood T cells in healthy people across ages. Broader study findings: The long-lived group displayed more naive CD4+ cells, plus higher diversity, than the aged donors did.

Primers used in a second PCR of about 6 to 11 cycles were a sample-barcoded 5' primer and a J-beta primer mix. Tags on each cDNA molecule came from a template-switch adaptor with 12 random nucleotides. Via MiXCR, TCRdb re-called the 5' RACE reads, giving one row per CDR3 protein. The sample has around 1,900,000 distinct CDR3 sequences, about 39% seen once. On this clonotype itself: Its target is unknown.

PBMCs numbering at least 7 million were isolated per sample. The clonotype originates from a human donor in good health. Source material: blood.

For the CDR3, the DNA is TGTGCCAGCAGCCAAGATGAAGGGACAGGGGCCTACGAGCAGTACTTC. This sequence encodes CASSQDEGTGAYEQYF. The rearrangement uses TRBV3-1 and TRBJ2-5; 10 bases are shared with TRBD1. The end of the DNA is better explained by TRBJ2-7, so the J call may be wrong. The CDR3 sequence is 16 residues long. Germline V CDR1 and CDR2: LGHDT, YNNKEL (reference sequence).